The next 17 T cell receptor beta chains were all read from a single sample in a study of identical twins. TCRdb re-called the 5' RACE reads with MiXCR, one entry per CDR3 protein. The sample has a few hundred thousand distinct CDR3 sequences, nearly 10% seen once. This sample was also put to use in a study of yellow fever vaccine responses in identical twins.

The sequenced sample consisted of PBMCs. Receptors originate from a woman younger than 30 in good health.

The sample holds many counts of this clonotype. The genes are TRBV2 and TRBJ2-2; D tentatively fits TRBD1 or TRBD2 (5 bases each). There are 16 residues in the CDR3. Trimming stripped 6 bases from V and 4 bases from J, with 18 bases between. Germline V gene sequence: CDR1 SNHLY, CDR2 FYNNEI. The CDR3 DNA follows: TGTGCCAGCAGAGACACCGGGACGCAGGGCACCGGGGAGCTGTTTTTT. Translated, it gives CASRDTGTQGTGELFF.

This clonotype has ten or more counts. V is TRBV13 and J is TRBJ1-3; 9 positions agree with TRBD1. The CDR3 length is 17 residues. The germline gives CDR1 PRHDT, CDR2 FYEKMQ (reference sequence). The V segment lost 6 bases and the J segment 0 bases; nucleotides outside the gene matches: 9. The CDR3 DNA sequence: TGTGCCAGCAGGATGGACAGGGGACTCCTCTCTGGAAACACCATATATTTT. Protein sequence: CASRMDRGLLSGNTIYF.

This clonotype has ten or more counts. One end of the junction is discordant with germline, which a read error may explain. V gene TRBV7-7 combines with J gene TRBJ2-3; D is ambiguous. Germline V gene data show CDR1 as SSHAT and CDR2 as FNYEAQ (reference sequence). This CDR3 region has 13 residues. The CDR3 spells CASSRAGTDTQYF. DNA for the CDR3: TGTGCTAGCAGCCGAGCCGGGACAGATACGCAGTATTTT.

The V gene is TRBV27, the J gene TRBJ2-7; 9 bases are shared with TRBD2. CDR1 and CDR2 from the germline V gene are MNHEY and SMNVEV (reference sequence). The V segment lost 2 bases and the J segment 2 bases; nucleotides outside the gene matches: 16. This CDR3 spans 19 amino acids. The CDR3, as DNA: TGTGCCAGCAGTTTACGGCCTAGCGGGACTGAAGCAAGCCCCTACGAGCAGTACTTC. Translating gives CASSLRPSGTEASPYEQYF.

V usage is TRBV18 and J usage is TRBJ2-1; 8 positions match TRBD2. There are 15 residues in the CDR3. The V segment lost 2 bases and the J segment 4 bases; nucleotides outside the gene matches: 4. Germline V CDR1 and CDR2: KGHSH, LQKENI. For the CDR3, the DNA is TGTGCCAGCTCACCAAAACCTAGCGGGTACAATGAGCAGTTCTTC. Protein sequence: CASSPKPSGYNEQFF.

In its sample, this clonotype was seen a few times. V gene TRBV20-1 combines with J gene TRBJ2-1; 11 bases are shared with TRBD2. This CDR3 is built from 14 residues. CDR1 and CDR2 from the germline V gene are DFQATT and SNEGSKA (reference sequence). The ends lost 5 bases at V and 6 bases at J; junction bases unmatched: 6. The CDR3 spells CSALTSGGGNEQFF. DNA for the CDR3: TGCAGTGCTCTAACTAGCGGGGGTGGCAATGAGCAGTTCTTC.

The genes are TRBV20-1 and TRBJ1-2; 7 positions match TRBD1. The junction had 8 bases not matched to a gene; V was cut back by 3 bases and J by 4 bases. Per the germline V gene, CDR1 is DFQATT and CDR2 is SNEGSKA (reference sequence). This CDR3 has 14 amino acids. CDR3 region: CSARTTGLGYGYTF. Written as DNA, the CDR3 is TGCAGTGCTAGGACGACAGGGCTCGGCTATGGCTACACCTTC.

This clonotype came up a few times. The rearrangement joins TRBV24-1 to TRBJ2-1; 11 nucleotides align to TRBD2. Germline CDR1 KGHDR, CDR2 SFDVKD. The CDR3 totals 16 residues. V was clipped by 4 bases and J by 4 bases; unmatched bases: 5. For the CDR3, the DNA is TGTGCCACCAGTGAGGTTAGCGGGAGGGGGTACAATGAGCAGTTCTTC. This gives the protein CATSEVSGRGYNEQFF.

This clonotype was picked up a small number of times. The V and J genes are TRBV7-6 and TRBJ2-7; tentatively, D is TRBD1 or TRBD2 (6 bases each). Trimming left V 5 bases short and J 7 bases short, with 21 bases between. Germline V gene data show CDR1 as SGHVS and CDR2 as FNYEAQ. The CDR3 spans 15 residues. The CDR3 DNA reads TGTGCCAGCAGCGCGCCGGGGGTGGGGGCACAAGAGCAGTACTTC. This sequence encodes CASSAPGVGAQEQYF.

In its sample, this clonotype was seen a few times. The rearrangement joins TRBV15 to TRBJ2-1; unclear D gene. The V and J ends lost 8 bases and 7 bases respectively, with 18 bases between them. CDR1 is LNHNV, CDR2 YYDKDF, per germline (reference sequence). CDR3 size: 14 residues. The CDR3 is CATSRAASSNEQFF. For the CDR3, the DNA is TGTGCCACCTCTCGCGCTGCCTCAAGTAATGAGCAGTTCTTC.

This chain connects TRBV11-2 to TRBJ1-1; D is unresolved. The germline V and J ends were trimmed by 1 base and 6 bases, with 24 bases remaining between them. The CDR3 is made up of 18 amino acids. Germline CDR1 reads SGHAT; CDR2 reads FQNNGV. The DNA for the CDR3 is TGTGCCAGCAGCTTAGTGTGGGTATTCGCTGGGAATGGCTCTGAAGCTTTCTTT. It specifies CASSLVWVFAGNGSEAFF. The variable domain in full, with the rest retrieved from reference TRBV11-2 and TRBJ1-1, is EAGVAQSPRYKIIEKRQSVAFWCNPISGHATLYWYQQILGQGPKLLIQFQNNGVVDDSQLPKDRFSAERLKGVDSTLKIQPAKLEDSAVYLCASSLVWVFAGNGSEAFFGQGTRLTVV.

The chain has TRBV5-1 and TRBJ2-7; 8 bases fit TRBD1. In germline, CDR1 is SGHRS, CDR2 YFSETQ. V shed 4 bases and J 1 base; nucleotides not matched to a gene: 7. The CDR3 length is 15 residues. CDR3 sequence (DNA): TGCGCCAGCAGCCCACAGGGGGTAGGATCCTACGAGCAGTACTTC. Protein sequence: CASSPQGVGSYEQYF.

This chain uses TRBV5-6 with TRBJ2-5; TRBD1 matches 9 bases. This CDR3 comprises 14 residues. Trimming at V came to 2 bases and at J to 5 bases, leaving 4 bases not matched to a gene. Germline assignment: CDR1 SGHDT and CDR2 YYEEEE. The CDR3 region has the DNA TGTGCCAGCAGCTTAGGACAGGGGTGGGAGACCCAGTACTTC. Translating gives CASSLGQGWETQYF.

There are a few counts of this clonotype. This rearrangement joins TRBV5-1 to TRBJ2-3; maybe TRBD2 (6 bases). This CDR3 has 16 residues. Germline CDR1 is SGHRS and CDR2 is YFSETQ. V was pared by 0 bases and J by 5 bases, with 16 bases between. CDR3 sequence: CASSLGPREWGDTQYF. DNA for the CDR3: TGCGCCAGCAGCTTGGGACCTCGGGAGTGGGGAGATACGCAGTATTTT.

This clonotype came up many times. V and J are TRBV29-1 and TRBJ2-5; the match to TRBD2 covers 13 bases. V shed 7 bases, J shed 7 bases, and the junction held 6 bases outside the gene matches. The CDR3 sequence is 13 residues long. CDR1 is SQVTM and CDR2 is ANQGSEA in the germline V gene. Here the CDR3 reads CSAGLAGEGTQYF. The CDR3 bases are TGCAGCGCCGGACTAGCGGGAGAGGGGACCCAGTACTTC.

The sample holds many counts of this clonotype. The chain is built from TRBV2 and TRBJ2-1, with TRBD1 matching 8 bases. V shed 6 bases and J 8 bases; nucleotides not matched to a gene: 6. Germline loops: CDR1 SNHLY, CDR2 FYNNEI. This CDR3 region has 13 residues. In DNA, the CDR3 is TGTGCCAGCAGCGGACAGGGTATCGATGAGCAGTTCTTC. Translation: CASSGQGIDEQFF.

The V call is TRBV7-9, the J call TRBJ2-1; D unclear. The CDR3 runs 12 residues. With 2 bases removed from V and 8 bases from J, the gap between germline ends came to 7 bases. Germline V gene sequence: CDR1 SEHNR, CDR2 FQNEAQ (reference sequence). This CDR3 is CASSLRVYEQFF. DNA for the CDR3: TGTGCCAGCAGCTTAAGAGTTTATGAGCAGTTCTTC.